The 20 T cell receptor beta chains listed next were all sequenced from one sample in a study of control samples from healthy donors and cancer patients. Libraries were prepared by immunoSEQ multiplex PCR; TCRdb keeps only in-frame clonotypes and omits some of them. Of around 55,000 clones in the sample, 95% to 96% were seen once. The sequenced sample consisted of blood. The source of these receptors is a young woman in good health.

The chain employs TRBV3-1 (or the pseudogene TRBV3-2) and TRBJ2-1; 9 nucleotides line up with TRBD2. There are 16 residues in the CDR3. Germline trimming cut 2 bases from V and 5 bases from J; bases unmatched to any gene: 7. Germline values: CDR1 LGHDT, CDR2 YNNKEL (reference sequence). The CDR3 here is CASSQLSGGVNNEQFF. Written as DNA, the CDR3 is TGTGCCAGCAGCCAACTTAGCGGGGGCGTGAACAATGAGCAGTTCTTC.

This clone was seen a single time. This rearrangement joins TRBV6-2 or TRBV6-3 to TRBJ1-2; D is unresolved. V was trimmed by 0 bases and J by 6 bases, leaving 20 bases between them. Per the germline V gene, CDR1 is MNHEY and CDR2 is SVGEGT. This CDR3 is built from 17 residues. The CDR3 DNA reads TGTGCCAGCAGTTACTCGGAAGGGCGGGTGTTCACTCATGGCTACACCTTC. It is translated as CASSYSEGRVFTHGYTF.

The V call is TRBV5-5, the J call TRBJ2-7, with D tentatively TRBD1 or TRBD2 (5 bases each). V gave up 4 bases and J gave up 1 base, with 18 bases separating them. This CDR3 contains 16 residues. Per germline, CDR1 SGHKS and CDR2 YYEKEE (reference sequence). The DNA of the CDR3 is TGTGCCAGCAGCCGGCGTCCCGGGACCGAATCCTACGAGCAGTACTTC. This sequence encodes CASSRRPGTESYEQYF. Looking up the rest from reference TRBV5-5 and TRBJ2-7 gives the full variable domain: DAGVTQSPTHLIKTRGQQVTLRCSPISGHKSVSWYQQVLGQGPQFIFQYYEKEERGRGNFPDRFSARQFPNYSSELNVNALLLGDSALYLCASSRRPGTESYEQYFGPGTRLTVT.

Turning to this clone: Mismatch with germline at one junction end may stem from a read error. V and J are TRBV2 and TRBJ2-5; the match to TRBD1 covers 8 bases. The CDR3 is 14 residues long. The germline CDR1 and CDR2 sequences are SNHLY and FYNNEI. The CDR3 sequence: CASGDRGVQETQYF. The CDR3 DNA follows: TGTGCCAGCGGTGACAGGGGCGTCCAAGAGACCCAGTACTTC.

The chain joins TRBV28 to TRBJ1-3; a possible D gene is TRBD1 (5 bases). CDR3 size: 15 residues. CDR1 is MDHEN, CDR2 SYDVKM, per germline. The ends were cut back, 7 bases at V and 3 bases at J, with 16 bases in the middle. This CDR3 is CASILGGARGNTIYF. CDR3 coding DNA: TGTGCCAGCATTCTAGGAGGGGCGCGTGGAAACACCATATATTTT. Combining the CDR3 with reference TRBV28 and TRBJ1-3 gives the whole variable domain DVKVTQSSRYLVKRTGEKVFLECVQDMDHENMFWYRQDPGLGLRLIYFSYDVKMKEKGDIPEGYSVSREKKERFSLILESASTNQTSMYLCASILGGARGNTIYFGEGSWLTVV.

The chain has TRBV5-5 and TRBJ1-6; D ambiguous. Germline assignment: CDR1 SGHKS and CDR2 YYEKEE (reference sequence). This CDR3 region has 16 residues. The V end was cut by 0 bases, the J end by 0 bases, with 7 bases between. The DNA for the CDR3 is TGTGCCAGCAGCTTGGTGTGGAGCTCCTATAATTCACCCCTCCACTTT. Its translation is CASSLVWSSYNSPLHF.

The gene calls are TRBV9 and TRBJ2-3; 7 bases align to TRBD2. The CDR3 spans 15 residues. V trimming: 1 base; J trimming: 1 base; junction bases outside the gene matches: 3. Per the germline V gene, CDR1 is SGDLS and CDR2 is YYNGEE. CDR3 loop: CASSVSLAGTDTQYF. CDR3 nucleotide sequence: TGTGCCAGCAGCGTAAGCCTAGCGGGCACAGATACGCAGTATTTT.

In this sample, this clone turned up once. The rearrangement links TRBV6-5 to TRBJ1-1; TRBD1 aligns across 8 bases. The germline V gene has CDR1 MNHEY and CDR2 SVGAGI. This CDR3 comprises 11 residues. The junction had 3 bases not matched to a gene; V was cut back by 7 bases and J by 8 bases. In DNA, the CDR3 is TGTGCCAGCACCGACAGGGGCGAAGCTTTCTTT. It is translated as CASTDRGEAFF.

The rearrangement joins TRBV11-2 to TRBJ2-3; 9 bases are shared with TRBD2. Germline CDR1 SGHAT, CDR2 FQNNGV. The CDR3 covers 18 residues. With V trimmed by 4 bases and J by 3 bases, 14 bases remained unmatched. The CDR3: CASSSRIVRGGRTDTQYF. In nucleotides, the CDR3 is TGTGCCAGCAGCTCTAGAATAGTGCGGGGGGGCCGGACAGATACGCAGTATTTT.

The V call is TRBV24-1, the J call TRBJ1-2; D is undetermined. The CDR3 has 15 residues. V was pared by 2 bases and J by 5 bases, with 14 bases between. CDR1 is KGHDR, CDR2 SFDVKD, per germline. The CDR3 spells CATSDSILPQYGYTF. The DNA of the CDR3 is TGTGCCACCAGTGATTCTATACTCCCCCAATATGGCTACACCTTC.

The chain recombines TRBV28 with TRBJ1-2, with 8 bases that match TRBD1. Germline CDR1 and CDR2: MDHEN and SYDVKM. With 6 bases clipped from V and 4 bases from J, the junction kept 7 bases outside the gene matches. The length of the CDR3 is 14 residues. The DNA of the CDR3 is TGTGCCAGCAGGGAGCCAGGGGGCGTCTATGGCTACACCTTC. Amino acid sequence: CASREPGGVYGYTF.

For the CDR3, the DNA is TGTGCCAGCAGCTTAGTCCCCGGTGGGGACACTGAAGCTTTCTTT. This sequence encodes CASSLVPGGDTEAFF. The chain employs TRBV11-2 and TRBJ1-1; D is uncertain. The CDR3 has 15 amino acids. The ends were cut back, 1 base at V and 3 bases at J, with 12 bases in the middle. Germline V gene data show CDR1 as SGHAT and CDR2 as FQNNGV.

This rearrangement joins TRBV24-1 to TRBJ1-1, with a tentative D call TRBD1 (6 bases). CDR1 is KGHDR and CDR2 is SFDVKD in the germline V gene. Trimming took off 8 bases at V and 3 bases at J, with 12 bases between the two ends. The CDR3 runs to 13 residues. The CDR3 region is CATMRGSDTEAFF. The CDR3 region has the DNA TGTGCCACCATGAGGGGGTCGGACACTGAAGCTTTCTTT.

V gene TRBV6-5 combines with J gene TRBJ1-2; D is perhaps TRBD1 (5 bases). Germline V gives CDR1 MNHEY, CDR2 SVGAGI. The CDR3 is made up of 13 amino acids. The V end lost 5 bases, the J end lost 8 bases, and 15 bases lay between the germline ends. The DNA of the CDR3 is TGTGCCAGCAGTCCTCAGGGTTGGAGGGGCTACACCTTC. Protein sequence: CASSPQGWRGYTF.

The chain joins TRBV6-2 or TRBV6-3 to TRBJ2-1; D ambiguous. The CDR3 length is 13 residues. Trimming left V 6 bases short and J 15 bases short, with 21 bases between. CDR1 is MNHEY, CDR2 SVGEGT, per germline. For the CDR3, the DNA is TGTGCCAGCAGCAGAACGGAAACTCAAATGTGGTTCTTC. Translation: CASSRTETQMWFF.

This clone has a single count. The J gene is TRBJ1-1, the V gene TRBV19; weak D call: TRBD1 (5 bases). The V gene lost 1 base and the J gene lost 0 bases, with 21 bases spanning the gap. CDR1 is LNHDA and CDR2 is SQIVND in the germline V gene (reference sequence). CDR3 length: 19 amino acids. In DNA, the CDR3 is TGTGCCAGTAGTATAGGGAGCCCTTGGACACGCGGGGTGAACACTGAAGCTTTCTTT. Its protein product is CASSIGSPWTRGVNTEAFF.

V is TRBV27 and J is TRBJ2-1; 15 bases agree with TRBD2. J lost 9 bases, V lost 5 bases, and 5 bases had no gene match. The CDR3 runs to 15 residues. Germline V gene sequence: CDR1 MNHEY, CDR2 SMNVEV (reference sequence). CDR3 in amino acids: CASSPRTSGGGEQFF. CDR3 sequence (DNA): TGTGCCAGCAGTCCGCGGACTAGCGGGGGGGGTGAGCAGTTCTTC.

Concerning this clone itself: Relative to the germline gene, one junction end is altered; a read error may explain this. V gene TRBV7-8 combines with J gene TRBJ1-3; 11 bases map to TRBD1. The CDR3 runs to 16 residues. Looked up from germline, CDR1 is SGHVS and CDR2 is FQNEAQ. CDR3 sequence: CASSSLRGTGGTTIYF. CDR3 DNA sequence: TGTGCCAGCAGCTCCCTGCGGGGGACAGGGGGAACCACCATATATTTT.

V usage is TRBV11-2 and J usage is TRBJ2-7, with a possible D match to TRBD1 (6 bases). Trimming cost V 1 base and J 3 bases, with 13 bases left between them. The CDR3 runs to 15 residues. Germline V gene lookup returns CDR1 SGHAT and CDR2 FQNNGV. The CDR3 region is CASSLGWTDHYEQYF. The CDR3 nucleotides read TGTGCCAGCAGCTTAGGGTGGACAGACCACTACGAGCAGTACTTC.

The chain links TRBV14 to TRBJ2-5; D is possibly TRBD2 (6 bases). CDR1 and CDR2 (germline): SGHDN, FVKESK. V was cut by 1 base and J by 2 bases, with 11 bases left in between. This CDR3 contains 15 residues. CDR3 protein: CASSQGGSGQETQYF. DNA of the CDR3: TGTGCCAGCAGCCAAGGGGGGAGCGGGCAAGAGACCCAGTACTTC.